A single sample gave rise to the 12 T cell receptor beta chains below, sequenced in a study of blood T cell repertoires in COVID-19. Libraries were prepared by immunoSEQ multiplex PCR; TCRdb keeps only in-frame clonotypes and omits some of them. The sample has about 290,000 clones, just under 85% seen once. Sequencing input: peripheral blood. The receptors originated from a woman in her forties or fifties with active or convalescent COVID-19.

This clone was detected only once. CDR3 nucleotide sequence: TGTGCTAGTCAAGTGAGCGGGGGATACAATGAGCAGTTCTTC. Its protein is CASQVSGGYNEQFF. This chain connects TRBV12-5 to TRBJ2-1; 8 positions agree with TRBD2. With 8 bases clipped from V and 4 bases from J, the junction kept 7 bases outside the gene matches. The CDR3 consists of 14 residues. CDR1 and CDR2 from the germline V gene are LGHNT and FRNRAP.

The V call is TRBV7-9, the J call TRBJ2-5, with 10 bases aligning to TRBD2. CDR3 length equals 19 residues. Trimming cost V 1 base and J 4 bases; bases outside gene matches: 15. CDR1 is SEHNR, CDR2 FQNEAQ, per germline (reference sequence). The CDR3 DNA reads TGTGCCAGCAGCTTAGTTTCTAGCGGGAGAGTCGGGTCCCGAGAGACCCAGTACTTC. Encoded protein: CASSLVSSGRVGSRETQYF.

The table lists this clone with a count of one. The gene calls are TRBV5-1 and TRBJ1-5, with D unresolved. V dropped 4 bases and J dropped 5 bases, with 13 bases sitting between them. CDR1 and CDR2 from the germline V gene are SGHRS and YFSETQ. This CDR3 is built from 14 residues. The CDR3 reads CASSPGPGDQPQHF. In DNA, the CDR3 is TGCGCCAGCAGCCCTGGACCCGGGGATCAGCCCCAGCATTTT.

The chain carries TRBV5-1 and TRBJ2-3, with TRBD2 matching 12 bases. With V trimmed by 2 bases and J by 2 bases, 9 bases remained unmatched. The germline CDR1 and CDR2 sequences are SGHRS and YFSETQ. The CDR3 is made up of 18 amino acids. This CDR3 is CASSFDARLAGATDTQYF. CDR3 coding DNA: TGCGCCAGCAGCTTCGACGCCCGACTAGCGGGAGCCACAGATACGCAGTATTTT. The full variable domain, completed using reference TRBV5-1 and TRBJ2-3, is KAGVTQTPRYLIKTRGQQVTLSCSPISGHRSVSWYQQTPGQGLQFLFEYFSETQRNKGNFPGRFSGRQFSNSRSEMNVSTLELGDSALYLCASSFDARLAGATDTQYFGPGTRLTVL.

The chain links TRBV6-1 to TRBJ2-1; 12 bases are a match to TRBD1. Germline V gene sequence: CDR1 MNHNS, CDR2 SASEGT. CDR3 length equals 16 residues. V shed 4 bases and J 6 bases; nucleotides not matched to a gene: 7. The CDR3 is CASSAIRDRGRNEQFF. CDR3 DNA sequence: TGTGCCAGCAGTGCTATCCGGGACAGGGGGCGCAATGAGCAGTTCTTC.

The rearrangement uses TRBV6-6 and TRBJ1-1, with TRBD1 as a possible D gene (5 bases). The CDR3 loop spans 14 amino acids. Germline CDR1 MNHNY, CDR2 SVGAGI (reference sequence). V lost 6 bases and J lost 0, with 11 bases in between. CDR3 nucleotide sequence: TGTGCCAGCAGGCCGCCAGGGCTGAACACTGAAGCTTTCTTT. It yields the protein CASRPPGLNTEAFF.

V gene TRBV18 combines with J gene TRBJ1-3; 7 nucleotides match TRBD1. The V and J ends lost 5 bases and 4 bases, in that order; junction bases with no gene match: 8. From germline, CDR1 is KGHSH and CDR2 LQKENI. The CDR3 spans 15 residues. The CDR3: CASSEGTASGNTIYF. The CDR3 nucleotides read TGTGCCAGCTCAGAGGGGACAGCCTCGGGAAACACCATATATTTT.

The chain combines TRBV5-1 with TRBJ1-1; 7 nucleotides agree with TRBD1. J gave up 1 base and V 4 bases, and 7 bases lay outside the gene matches. Germline V gene sequence: CDR1 SGHRS, CDR2 YFSETQ. The CDR3 sequence is 15 residues long. DNA for the CDR3: TGCGCCAGCAGCACCACAGGGGCGGGGAACACTGAAGCTTTCTTT. Its protein is CASSTTGAGNTEAFF.

The CDR3 DNA reads as TGTGCCAGCAGCTCCCGACTCCGGGACAGAAGCTCCTATAATTCACCCCTCCACTTT. Protein: CASSSRLRDRSSYNSPLHF. The chain links TRBV21-1 to TRBJ1-6; the D segment call TRBD1 is taken from the table without a DNA check. TRBV21-1 is a pseudogene. The CDR3 is 19 residues long.

J is TRBJ1-2 and V is TRBV4-1; a possible D gene is TRBD1 (6 bases). CDR1 and CDR2 (germline): MGHRA, YSYEKL. The CDR3 extends over 14 amino acids. V shed 0 bases and J shed 6 bases, with 11 bases lying between them. Written as DNA, the CDR3 is TGCGCCAGCAGCCAAGAATACAGGGTGGATGGCTACACCTTC. Amino acids: CASSQEYRVDGYTF.

Worth noting for this clone: This CDR3 is also generated by other DNA sequences in the sample. This rearrangement joins TRBV29-1 to TRBJ2-1, with TRBD2 matching over 7 bases. Germline V gene lookup returns CDR1 SQVTM and CDR2 ANQGSEA. V gave up 5 bases and J gave up 4 bases; unmatched junction bases: 5. The CDR3 is 13 amino acids. The CDR3 loop is CSVLPSGYNEQFF. CDR3 coding DNA: TGCAGCGTTCTGCCTAGCGGTTACAATGAGCAGTTCTTC.

This chain links TRBV2 with TRBJ2-4; 7 positions agree with TRBD2. Germline values: CDR1 SNHLY, CDR2 FYNNEI. Trimming took 5 bases from V and 0 from J; bases not matched to a gene: 10. The CDR3 covers 17 residues. CDR3 residues: CASSSAPAGLAKNIQYF. The CDR3 DNA is TGTGCCAGCAGTTCAGCCCCAGCGGGGCTAGCCAAAAACATTCAGTACTTC.